This T cell receptor (beta chain) was recovered during a study of T cell repertoires in ileal Crohn's disease. Notes on the study in general: Every patient over 26.8% clonality showed endoscopic recurrence.

As concerns this clone: As yet, its antigen is unknown.

Germline-derived CDR1 and CDR2 are MNHNY and SVGAGI (reference sequence). This CDR3 has 15 amino acids. Trimming removed 4 bases from V and 2 bases from J, with 12 bases in between. Only in-frame clones appear in the TCRdb table, and some are missing; sequencing was by immunoSEQ multiplex PCR. Here the sample spans about 7,300 clones, 80% to 95% being singletons. The sequence derives from an adult with Crohn's disease. The sample was ileal tissue. This chain joins TRBV6-6 and TRBJ2-1; TRBD2 is a possible D gene (6 bases). The CDR3 DNA reads TGTGCCAGCAGTTTAGCGGATGTTACCTACAATGAGCAGTTCTTC. Encoded protein: CASSLADVTYNEQFF.